Given below is one T cell receptor beta chain in context. What it binds is not known. This entry belongs to a study of cytomegalovirus exposure and HLA in healthy donors. Trimming shortened V by 10 bases and J by 9 bases, and 13 bases separated the two germline ends. This CDR3 has 11 amino acids. The germline gives CDR1 SNHLY, CDR2 FYNNEI. With 60 Vbeta and 13 Jbeta primers, the PCR was carried out. The method was immunoSEQ multiplex PCR; TCRdb's version includes in-frame clones alone and lacks a portion of them. There are about 170,000 clones in the sample; 82% occur only once, and less than 2% lies in the top ten. Points from the study as a whole: About 180 TCR beta chains were listed as cytomegalovirus-associated.

The chain couples TRBV2 to TRBJ2-1, with D maybe TRBD2 (5 bases). The sequence was obtained from a male donor in good health and CMV-seronegative. Specimen: PBMCs. The CDR3 reads CAITDYTEQFF. CDR3 bases: TGTGCCATAACTGACTATACTGAGCAGTTCTTC.